Below, 4 T cell receptor beta chains from the same sample are listed, as sequenced in a study of beta chain features in type 1 diabetes. Overall study findings and caveats: In every one of the four CD4+ subsets, TCRB CDR3s were moderately but significantly shorter in Type 1 diabetes patients.

Which antigens these TCRs recognize remains unknown. The sequenced template was cDNA made from the entire isolated RNA. The method was immunoSEQ multiplex PCR; TCRdb's version includes in-frame clones alone and lacks a portion of them. The data show 630,000 or so clones, more than 13% seen once. What was sequenced was naive CD4+ T cells from blood. These receptors originate from a man between 18 and 29 years old with type 1 diabetes.

This chain joins TRBV30 and TRBJ2-2; 9 bases agree with TRBD1. The germline V gene has CDR1 GTSNPN and CDR2 SVGIG (reference sequence). The CDR3 extends over 14 amino acids. V lost 3 bases to trimming and J lost 7 bases; unmatched junction nucleotides: 6. The CDR3 loop reads CAWRTGGLFGELFF. The CDR3 DNA sequence: TGTGCCTGGAGGACAGGGGGTTTGTTCGGGGAGCTGTTTTTT.

This clone was observed a handful of times. This chain links TRBV7-3 with TRBJ2-1; D remains ambiguous. The length of the CDR3 is 13 residues. CDR1 and CDR2 (germline): SGHTA, FQGTGA. V shed 3 bases and J shed 10 bases, with 13 bases lying between them. CDR3 in amino acids: CASSFYVGKEQFF. The CDR3 DNA sequence: TGTGCCAGCAGCTTCTATGTAGGGAAGGAGCAGTTCTTC.

This sequence joins TRBV14 and TRBJ2-5; the D is unclear. Germline V lookup: CDR1 SGHDN, CDR2 FVKESK. There are 15 residues in the CDR3. V was trimmed by 4 bases and J by 5 bases, leaving 17 bases between them. This chain's CDR3 is CASSPYPKRSETQYF. CDR3 DNA sequence: TGTGCCAGCAGCCCATATCCCAAAAGGTCGGAGACCCAGTACTTC.

This clone showed up just a few times. The chain links TRBV2 to TRBJ2-5; D might be TRBD2 (5 bases). This CDR3 has 13 residues. Germline V gene data show CDR1 as SNHLY and CDR2 as FYNNEI. V lost 1 base and J lost 5, with 8 bases in between. For the CDR3, the DNA is TGTGCCAGCAGTGAAGTTTGGGAGGAGACCCAGTACTTC. Amino acids: CASSEVWEETQYF.